The 19 T cell receptor beta chains reported below all come from one sample, sequenced in a study of naive and memory T cell subsets. Notes on the study in general: A few larger clonotypes appeared in naive repertoires, especially CD8, possibly memory cells re-expressing CD45RA.

The antigens these receptors bind are not known. Both TRBC1 and TRBC2 were covered by a beta constant-region primer of two equimolar oligonucleotides. Four rounds of PCR amplified the ligated cDNA using nested alpha and beta constant-region primers plus SP2. From the UMI-ligation and nested PCR reads, TCRdb called clonotypes with MiXCR, one entry per CDR3 protein. Among 150,000 or so distinct CDR3 sequences listed, 20% to 25% were seen once. Sequencing was carried out using naive CD4+ T cells from blood. These receptors originate from a human donor in good health.

The rearrangement uses TRBV6-2 or TRBV6-3 and TRBJ2-3, with D possibly matching TRBD2 (5 bases). The CDR3 consists of 15 residues. V lost 5 bases, J lost 0 bases, and 12 bases lay in between. From germline, CDR1 is MNHEY and CDR2 SVGEGT. The CDR3 protein is CASSDYSPSTDTQYF. CDR3 nucleotide sequence: TGTGCCAGCAGTGACTATAGCCCTAGCACAGATACGCAGTATTTT.

This clonotype was recorded a few times. The gene calls are TRBV6-6 and TRBJ2-1, with D maybe TRBD2 (5 bases). With 6 bases removed from V and 10 bases from J, the gap between germline ends came to 10 bases. CDR3 size: 11 residues. CDR1 is MNHNY, CDR2 SVGAGI, per germline (reference sequence). Here the CDR3 DNA reads TGTGCCAGCAGAGTCAGACTAGAGCAGTTCTTC. It encodes CASRVRLEQFF.

The rearrangement joins TRBV4-1 to TRBJ2-7; D remains ambiguous. Trimming stripped 0 bases from V and 3 bases from J, with 6 bases between. The CDR3 is 13 amino acids. The germline V gene has CDR1 MGHRA and CDR2 YSYEKL. The CDR3 region is CASSQDNDYEQYF. In nucleotides, the CDR3 is TGCGCCAGCAGCCAAGATAACGACTACGAGCAGTACTTC.

Only a few counts were recorded for this clonotype. The V and J genes are TRBV29-1 and TRBJ2-3; D is unresolved. The germline V gene has CDR1 SQVTM and CDR2 ANQGSEA. V was shortened by 7 bases and J by 0 bases, with 23 bases between the two germline ends. CDR3 size: 17 residues. CDR3 in DNA: TGCAGCGGAGGCCCACCTCACCCGCTAGATAGCACAGATACGCAGTATTTT. This translates into CSGGPPHPLDSTDTQYF.

This clonotype was counted at least ten times. The gene calls are TRBV7-2 and TRBJ1-5; 7 positions agree with TRBD1. Germline CDR1 reads SGHTA; CDR2 reads FQGNSA. CDR3 length: 14 amino acids. The J segment lost 1 base and the V segment lost 5 bases, leaving 2 bases of the junction unmatched. The CDR3 loop reads CASSLTGSNQPQHF. DNA of the CDR3: TGTGCCAGCAGCCTGACAGGGAGCAATCAGCCCCAGCATTTT.

The chain has TRBV20-1 and TRBJ1-1; 8 bases are shared with TRBD1. CDR3 size: 13 residues. V was pared by 3 bases and J by 7 bases, with 7 bases of the junction left unmatched. Germline-derived CDR1 and CDR2 are DFQATT and SNEGSKA (reference sequence). The CDR3 here is CSASAPGGLEAFF. CDR3 DNA sequence: TGCAGTGCTAGCGCGCCAGGGGGCCTTGAAGCTTTCTTT.

This clonotype was seen more than once but under ten times. The chain has TRBV19 and TRBJ2-6, with a tentative D call TRBD2 (7 bases). Trimming pared 3 bases from V and 2 bases from J, leaving 20 bases between. The length of the CDR3 is 19 residues. Germline loops: CDR1 LNHDA, CDR2 SQIVND (reference sequence). The CDR3, as DNA: TGTGCCAGTAGTATTAGGGGGGAGGGGACTTCGGCTGGGGCCAACGTCCTGACTTTC. This gives the protein CASSIRGEGTSAGANVLTF.

The chain has TRBV5-1 and TRBJ2-7; TRBD2 aligns across 7 bases. The CDR3 is 14 residues long. Looked up from germline, CDR1 is SGHRS and CDR2 is YFSETQ. Trimming cost V 5 bases and J 2 bases; bases outside gene matches: 7. CDR3 loop: CASRGLAAPYEQYF. The CDR3 nucleotides read TGCGCCAGCAGGGGTCTAGCGGCCCCCTACGAGCAGTACTTC.

This clonotype occurred a few times. The rearrangement uses TRBV28 and TRBJ2-3; 8 nucleotides align to TRBD2. The CDR3 is made up of 14 amino acids. The V segment lost 7 bases and the J segment 3 bases; nucleotides outside the gene matches: 6. CDR1 MDHEN and CDR2 SYDVKM come from the germline V gene. The chain's CDR3 is CASKPGGRTDTQYF. CDR3 DNA sequence: TGTGCCAGCAAACCAGGCGGGAGGACAGATACGCAGTATTTT.

The CDR3 here is CAGNGRGTDTQYF. DNA of the CDR3: TGTGCCGGAAATGGCAGGGGCACAGATACGCAGTATTTT. V gene TRBV21-1 combines with J gene TRBJ2-3; the DNA was not used to check the table's D call, TRBD1. TRBV21-1 is recorded as a pseudogene. The CDR3 runs 13 residues.

This clonotype has only a few counts. J is TRBJ2-3 and V is TRBV28; D not certain. The V and J ends lost 6 bases and 6 bases respectively, with 13 bases between them. Per the germline V gene, CDR1 is MDHEN and CDR2 is SYDVKM. This CDR3 is 13 amino acids long. The CDR3 is CASSSVESDTQYF. The CDR3 coding sequence is TGTGCCAGCAGCTCCGTTGAGTCGGATACGCAGTATTTT.

V usage is TRBV6-2 or TRBV6-3 and J usage is TRBJ1-1; D gene unclear. Trimming stripped 10 bases from V and 5 bases from J, with 8 bases between. The CDR3 sequence is 10 residues long. Per germline, CDR1 MNHEY and CDR2 SVGEGT. The CDR3: CATRSTEAFF. CDR3 bases: TGTGCCACTCGAAGTACTGAAGCTTTCTTT.

This clonotype showed up many times. The rearrangement joins TRBV29-1 to TRBJ2-7; D unresolved. The germline V and J ends were trimmed by 0 bases and 5 bases, with 5 bases remaining between them. The germline gives CDR1 SQVTM, CDR2 ANQGSEA. The CDR3 is made up of 11 amino acids. For the CDR3, the DNA is TGCAGCGTTGAAGATATGCACGAGCAGTACTTC. It is translated as CSVEDMHEQYF.

This clonotype was picked up a small number of times. The rearrangement uses TRBV5-1 and TRBJ2-7; a possible D gene is TRBD2 (6 bases). V shed 2 bases and J shed 2 bases, with 11 bases lying between them. The germline gives CDR1 SGHRS, CDR2 YFSETQ. The CDR3 runs 14 residues. This chain's CDR3 is CASSLPGRTYEQYF. CDR3 DNA: TGCGCCAGCAGCTTACCCGGGAGAACCTACGAGCAGTACTTC.

V is TRBV15 and J is TRBJ1-6, with D unclear. Trimming stripped 0 bases from V and 5 bases from J, with 8 bases between. The germline V gene has CDR1 LNHNV and CDR2 YYDKDF (reference sequence). The length of the CDR3 is 15 residues. CDR3 sequence reads: CATSRDLRDNSPLHF. The CDR3 bases are TGTGCCACCAGCAGAGATTTGAGGGATAATTCACCCCTCCACTTT.

The chain has TRBV30 and TRBJ2-1; 8 bases map to TRBD2. With 5 bases clipped from V and 5 bases from J, the junction kept 11 bases outside the gene matches. The CDR3 runs 15 residues. Germline-derived CDR1 and CDR2 are GTSNPN and SVGIG (reference sequence). CDR3 loop: CAWLTRTSLNNEQFF. The DNA for the CDR3 is TGTGCCTGGCTTACCAGGACTAGCCTTAACAATGAGCAGTTCTTC.

This sequence joins TRBV12-3 or TRBV12-4 and TRBJ2-3, with a tentative D call TRBD1 (6 bases). With 5 bases removed from V and 2 bases from J, the gap between germline ends came to 14 bases. The CDR3 length is 15 residues. The CDR3 DNA reads as TGTGCCAGCAGTCCTCGAACAGGGCTCACAGATACGCAGTATTTT. Protein sequence: CASSPRTGLTDTQYF.

This clonotype appeared many times. The genes are TRBV7-2 and TRBJ2-1; TRBD2 matches 9 bases. CDR3 length: 15 amino acids. Germline CDR1 SGHTA, CDR2 FQGNSA. V gave up 5 bases and J gave up 9 bases; unmatched junction bases: 11. Here the CDR3 reads CASSPSGTWGREQFF. The CDR3 DNA sequence: TGTGCCAGCAGCCCTAGCGGGACTTGGGGACGTGAGCAGTTCTTC.

This clonotype was detected only a few times. The V call is TRBV7-6, the J call TRBJ2-3; 8 nucleotides match TRBD2. This CDR3 spans 16 amino acids. The V gene end was trimmed by 1 base and the J gene end by 4 bases; junction bases not matched to a gene: 7. The germline V gene encodes CDR1 SGHVS and CDR2 FNYEAQ. This CDR3 is CASSLVVAGSSDTQYF. The CDR3 coding sequence is TGTGCCAGCAGCTTAGTTGTAGCGGGATCATCAGATACGCAGTATTTT.